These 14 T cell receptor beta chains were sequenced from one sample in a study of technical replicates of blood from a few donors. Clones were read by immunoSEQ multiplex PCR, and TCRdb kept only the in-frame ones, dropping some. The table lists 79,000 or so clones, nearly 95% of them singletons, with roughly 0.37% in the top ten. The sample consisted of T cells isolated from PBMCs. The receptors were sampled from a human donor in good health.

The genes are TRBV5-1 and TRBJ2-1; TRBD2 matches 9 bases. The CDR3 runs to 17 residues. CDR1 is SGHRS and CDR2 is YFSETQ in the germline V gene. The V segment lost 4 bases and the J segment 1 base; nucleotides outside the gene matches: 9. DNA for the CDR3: TGCGCCAGCAGCGGCGGTAGCGGGAGTAATTCCTACAATGAGCAGTTCTTC. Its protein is CASSGGSGSNSYNEQFF.

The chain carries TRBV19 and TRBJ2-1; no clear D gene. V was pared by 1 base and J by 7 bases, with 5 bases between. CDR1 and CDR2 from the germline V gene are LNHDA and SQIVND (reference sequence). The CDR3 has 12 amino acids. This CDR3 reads CASSIAGNEQFF. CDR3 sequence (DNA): TGTGCCAGTAGTATAGCCGGGAATGAGCAGTTCTTC.

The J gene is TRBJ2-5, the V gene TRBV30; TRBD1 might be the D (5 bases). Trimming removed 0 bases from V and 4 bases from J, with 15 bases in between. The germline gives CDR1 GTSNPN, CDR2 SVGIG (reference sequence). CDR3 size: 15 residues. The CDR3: CAWSVRSRQLETQYF. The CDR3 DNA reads TGTGCCTGGAGTGTACGTAGTAGACAGCTAGAGACCCAGTACTTC. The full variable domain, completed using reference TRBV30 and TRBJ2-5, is SQTIHQWPATLVQPVGSPLSLECTVEGTSNPNLYWYRQAAGRGLQLLFYSVGIGQISSEVPQNLSASRPQDRQFILSSKKLLLSDSGFYLCAWSVRSRQLETQYFGPGTRLLVL.

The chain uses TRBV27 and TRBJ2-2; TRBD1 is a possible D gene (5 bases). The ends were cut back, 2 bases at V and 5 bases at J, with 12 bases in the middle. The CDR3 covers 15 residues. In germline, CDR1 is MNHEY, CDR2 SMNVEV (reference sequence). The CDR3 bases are TGTGCCAGCAGTTTAAGTGACAGAATAACCGGGGAGCTGTTTTTT. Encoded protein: CASSLSDRITGELFF.

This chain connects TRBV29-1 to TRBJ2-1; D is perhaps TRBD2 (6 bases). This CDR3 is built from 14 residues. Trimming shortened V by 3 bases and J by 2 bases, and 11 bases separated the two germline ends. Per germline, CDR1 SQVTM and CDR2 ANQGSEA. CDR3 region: CSVEGGEAYNEQFF. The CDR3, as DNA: TGCAGCGTTGAGGGGGGAGAGGCCTACAATGAGCAGTTCTTC.

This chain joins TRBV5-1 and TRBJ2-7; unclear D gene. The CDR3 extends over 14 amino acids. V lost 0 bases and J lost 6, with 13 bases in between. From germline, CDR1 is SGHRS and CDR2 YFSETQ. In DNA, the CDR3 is TGCGCCAGCAGCTTGGCGGTTAGCTTCCCCGAGCAGTACTTC. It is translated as CASSLAVSFPEQYF.

The CDR3 loop is CASSLVRGYEQYF. The CDR3 bases are TGTGCCAGCAGTTTGGTCCGGGGCTACGAGCAGTACTTC. The J gene is TRBJ2-7, the V gene TRBV27, with TRBD2 as a possible D gene (5 bases). This CDR3 has 13 residues. With 3 bases removed from V and 3 bases from J, the gap between germline ends came to 9 bases. Germline assignment: CDR1 MNHEY and CDR2 SMNVEV (reference sequence).

CDR3 loop: CASSLVGTGGNEQYF. Here the CDR3 DNA reads TGCGCCAGCAGCTTGGTTGGGACAGGGGGCAACGAGCAGTACTTC. The chain joins TRBV5-1 to TRBJ2-7; 12 nucleotides agree with TRBD1. The germline CDR1 and CDR2 sequences are SGHRS and YFSETQ. V was clipped by 0 bases and J by 5 bases; unmatched bases: 3. CDR3 length equals 15 residues.

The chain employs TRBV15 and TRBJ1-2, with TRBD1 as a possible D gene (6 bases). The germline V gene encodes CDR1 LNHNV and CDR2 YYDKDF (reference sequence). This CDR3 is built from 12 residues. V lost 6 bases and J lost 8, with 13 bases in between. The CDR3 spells CATSGQSMGYTF. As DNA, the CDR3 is TGTGCCACCAGTGGACAGTCCATGGGCTACACCTTC.

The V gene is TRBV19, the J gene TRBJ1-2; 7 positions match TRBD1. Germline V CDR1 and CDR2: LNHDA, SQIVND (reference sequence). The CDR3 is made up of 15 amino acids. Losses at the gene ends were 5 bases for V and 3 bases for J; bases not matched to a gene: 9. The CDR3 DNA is TGTGCCAGTAGTCCATACCCGACAGGGTACTATGGCTACACCTTC. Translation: CASSPYPTGYYGYTF.

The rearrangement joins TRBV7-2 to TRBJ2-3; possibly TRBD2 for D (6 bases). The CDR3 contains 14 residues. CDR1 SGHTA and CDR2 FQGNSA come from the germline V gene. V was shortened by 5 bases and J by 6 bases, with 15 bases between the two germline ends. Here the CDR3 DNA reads TGTGCCAGCAGCCCTTACGGGAGTGGGGATACGCAGTATTTT. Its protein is CASSPYGSGDTQYF.

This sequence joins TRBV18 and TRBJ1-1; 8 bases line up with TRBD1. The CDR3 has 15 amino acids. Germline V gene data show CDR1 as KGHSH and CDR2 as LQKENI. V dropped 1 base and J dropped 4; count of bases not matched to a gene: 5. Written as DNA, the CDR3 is TGTGCCAGCTCACCACGACAGGGGCAGAGCACTGAAGCTTTCTTT. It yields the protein CASSPRQGQSTEAFF.

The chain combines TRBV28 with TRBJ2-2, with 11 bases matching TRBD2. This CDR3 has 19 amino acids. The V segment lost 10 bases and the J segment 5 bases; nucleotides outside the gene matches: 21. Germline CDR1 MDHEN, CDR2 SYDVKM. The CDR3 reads CATQNYLASGRSRTGELFF. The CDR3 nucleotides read TGTGCCACGCAGAACTATCTGGCTAGCGGGAGGTCACGGACCGGGGAGCTGTTTTTT.

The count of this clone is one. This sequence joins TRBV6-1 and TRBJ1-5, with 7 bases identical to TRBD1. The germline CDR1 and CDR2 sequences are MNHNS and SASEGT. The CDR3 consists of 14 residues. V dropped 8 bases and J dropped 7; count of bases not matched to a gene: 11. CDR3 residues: CASDFQGQQQPQHF. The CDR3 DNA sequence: TGTGCCAGCGATTTCCAGGGACAGCAACAGCCCCAGCATTTT.